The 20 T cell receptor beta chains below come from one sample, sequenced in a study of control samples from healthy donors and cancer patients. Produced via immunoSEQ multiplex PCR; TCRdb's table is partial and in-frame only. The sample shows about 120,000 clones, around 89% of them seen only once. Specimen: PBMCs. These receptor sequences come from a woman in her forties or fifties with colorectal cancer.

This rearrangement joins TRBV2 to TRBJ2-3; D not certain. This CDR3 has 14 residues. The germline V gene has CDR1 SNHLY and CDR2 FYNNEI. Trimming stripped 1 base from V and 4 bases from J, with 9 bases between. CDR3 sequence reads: CASSEEGWADTQYF. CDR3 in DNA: TGTGCCAGCAGTGAAGAGGGTTGGGCAGATACGCAGTATTTT. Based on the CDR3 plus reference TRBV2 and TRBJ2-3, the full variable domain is EPEVTQTPSHQVTQMGQEVILRCVPISNHLYFYWYRQILGQKVEFLVSFYNNEISEKSEIFDDQFSVERPDGSNFTLKIRSTKLEDSAMYFCASSEEGWADTQYFGPGTRLTVL.

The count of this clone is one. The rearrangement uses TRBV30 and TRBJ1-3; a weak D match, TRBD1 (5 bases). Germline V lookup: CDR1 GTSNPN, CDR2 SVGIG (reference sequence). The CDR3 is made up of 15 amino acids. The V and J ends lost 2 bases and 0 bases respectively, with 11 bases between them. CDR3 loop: CAWSLEDTSGNTIYF. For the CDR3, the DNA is TGTGCCTGGAGTCTCGAGGACACCTCTGGAAACACCATATATTTT.

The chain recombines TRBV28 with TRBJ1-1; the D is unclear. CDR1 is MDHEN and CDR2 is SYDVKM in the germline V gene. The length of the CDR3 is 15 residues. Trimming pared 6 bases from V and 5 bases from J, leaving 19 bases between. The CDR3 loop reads CASSTPGSVRTEAFF. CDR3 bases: TGTGCCAGCAGCACCCCCGGGAGTGTCCGGACTGAAGCTTTCTTT.

CDR3 bases: TGTGCCAGCAGCCGAAGACCGGACTCTAGCACAGATACGCAGTATTTT. It specifies CASSRRPDSSTDTQYF. The chain has TRBV9 and TRBJ2-3, with D perhaps TRBD2 (5 bases). Germline CDR1 SGDLS, CDR2 YYNGEE. The germline V and J ends were trimmed by 4 bases and 0 bases, with 15 bases remaining between them. The CDR3 spans 16 residues.

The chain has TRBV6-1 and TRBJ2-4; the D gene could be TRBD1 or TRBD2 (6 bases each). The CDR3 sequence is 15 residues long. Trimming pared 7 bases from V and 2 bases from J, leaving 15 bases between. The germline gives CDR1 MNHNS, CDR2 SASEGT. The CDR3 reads CASTYGGETKNIQYF. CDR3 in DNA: TGTGCCAGCACCTACGGGGGCGAAACCAAAAACATTCAGTACTTC.

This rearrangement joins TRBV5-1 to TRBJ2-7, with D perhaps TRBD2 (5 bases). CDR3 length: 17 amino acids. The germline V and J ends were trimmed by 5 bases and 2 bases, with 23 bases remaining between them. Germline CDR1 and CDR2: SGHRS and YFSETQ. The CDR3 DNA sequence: TGCGCCAGCAGTCCACATGGAGGTTCCCCTATGACCTACGAGCAGTACTTC. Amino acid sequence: CASSPHGGSPMTYEQYF.

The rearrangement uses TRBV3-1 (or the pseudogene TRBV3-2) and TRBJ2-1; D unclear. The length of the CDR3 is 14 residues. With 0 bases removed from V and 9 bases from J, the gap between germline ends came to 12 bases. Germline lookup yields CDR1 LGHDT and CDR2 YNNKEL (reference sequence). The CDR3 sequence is CASSQDTTSREQFF. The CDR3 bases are TGTGCCAGCAGCCAAGATACAACTTCTCGTGAGCAGTTCTTC.

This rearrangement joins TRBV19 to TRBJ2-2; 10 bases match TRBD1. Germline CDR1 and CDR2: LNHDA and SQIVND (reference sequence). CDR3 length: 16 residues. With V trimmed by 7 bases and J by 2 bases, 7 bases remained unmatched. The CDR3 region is CASNEGQGINTGELFF. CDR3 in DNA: TGTGCCAGTAACGAGGGACAGGGGATAAACACCGGGGAGCTGTTTTTT.

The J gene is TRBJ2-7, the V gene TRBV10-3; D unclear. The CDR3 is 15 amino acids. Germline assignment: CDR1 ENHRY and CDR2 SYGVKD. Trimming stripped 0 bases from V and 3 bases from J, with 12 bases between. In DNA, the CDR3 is TGTGCCATCAGTGAGTCGAGGCTGGATAACTACGAGCAGTACTTC. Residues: CAISESRLDNYEQYF.

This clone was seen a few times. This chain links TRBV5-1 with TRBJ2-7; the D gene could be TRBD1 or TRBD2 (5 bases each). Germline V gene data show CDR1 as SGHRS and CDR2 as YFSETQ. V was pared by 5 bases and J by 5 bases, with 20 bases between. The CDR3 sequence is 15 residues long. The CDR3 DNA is TGCGCCAGCAGTGTTTCGGGGCCAGGATCCAACGAGCAGTACTTC. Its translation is CASSVSGPGSNEQYF.

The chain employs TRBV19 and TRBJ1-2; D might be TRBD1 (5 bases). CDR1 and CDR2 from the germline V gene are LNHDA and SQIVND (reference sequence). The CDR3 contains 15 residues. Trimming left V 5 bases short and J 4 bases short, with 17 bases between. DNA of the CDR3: TGTGCCAGTAGTTCGGACATACTTGGGGTCTATGGCTACACCTTC. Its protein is CASSSDILGVYGYTF.

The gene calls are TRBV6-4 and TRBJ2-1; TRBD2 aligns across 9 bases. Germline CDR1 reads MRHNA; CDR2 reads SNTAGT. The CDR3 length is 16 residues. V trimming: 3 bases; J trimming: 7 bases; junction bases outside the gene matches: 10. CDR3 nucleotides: TGTGCCAGCAGTGAAGTAGCGGGGGTAAGAAGGAATGAGCAGTTCTTC. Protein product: CASSEVAGVRRNEQFF.

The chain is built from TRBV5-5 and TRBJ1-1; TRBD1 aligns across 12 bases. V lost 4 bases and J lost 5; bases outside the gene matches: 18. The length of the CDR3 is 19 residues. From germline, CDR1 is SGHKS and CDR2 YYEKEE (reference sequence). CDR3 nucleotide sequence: TGTGCCAGCAGCCAACCACCGGGACAGGGGGCGAAGTACTCTACTGAAGCTTTCTTT. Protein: CASSQPPGQGAKYSTEAFF.

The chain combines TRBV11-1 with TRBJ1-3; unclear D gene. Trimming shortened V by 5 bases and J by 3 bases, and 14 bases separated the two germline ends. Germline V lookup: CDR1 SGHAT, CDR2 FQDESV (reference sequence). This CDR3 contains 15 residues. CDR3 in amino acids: CASSELGLSGNTIYF. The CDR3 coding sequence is TGTGCCAGCAGCGAGCTGGGGTTGAGTGGAAACACCATATATTTT. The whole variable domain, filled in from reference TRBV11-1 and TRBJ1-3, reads EAEVAQSPRYKITEKSQAVAFWCDPISGHATLYWYRQILGQGPELLVQFQDESVVDDSQLPKDRFSAERLKGVDSTLKIQPAELGDSAMYLCASSELGLSGNTIYFGEGSWLTVV.

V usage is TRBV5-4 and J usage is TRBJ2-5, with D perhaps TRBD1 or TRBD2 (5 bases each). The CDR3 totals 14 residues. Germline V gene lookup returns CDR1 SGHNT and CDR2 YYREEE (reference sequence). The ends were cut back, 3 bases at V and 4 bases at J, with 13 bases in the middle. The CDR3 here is CASSSGPGGETQYF. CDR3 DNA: TGTGCCAGCAGCTCGGGCCCTGGGGGAGAGACCCAGTACTTC. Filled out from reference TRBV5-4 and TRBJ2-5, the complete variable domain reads ETGVTQSPTHLIKTRGQQVTLRCSSQSGHNTVSWYQQALGQGPQFIFQYYREEENGRGNFPPRFSGLQFPNYSSELNVNALELDDSALYLCASSSGPGGETQYFGPGTRLLVL.

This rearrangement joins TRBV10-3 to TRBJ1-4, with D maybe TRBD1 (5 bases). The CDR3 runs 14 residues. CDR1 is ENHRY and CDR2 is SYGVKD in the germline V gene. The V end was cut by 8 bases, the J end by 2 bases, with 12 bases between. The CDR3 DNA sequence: TGTGCCATCGGACGTGGGGCGACTAATGAAAAACTGTTTTTT. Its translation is CAIGRGATNEKLFF.

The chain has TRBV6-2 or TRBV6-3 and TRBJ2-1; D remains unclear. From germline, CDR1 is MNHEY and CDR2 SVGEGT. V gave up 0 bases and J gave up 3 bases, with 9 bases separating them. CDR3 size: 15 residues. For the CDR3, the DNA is TGTGCCAGCAGTTACTCATGGGGAAACTACAATGAGCAGTTCTTC. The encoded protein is CASSYSWGNYNEQFF.

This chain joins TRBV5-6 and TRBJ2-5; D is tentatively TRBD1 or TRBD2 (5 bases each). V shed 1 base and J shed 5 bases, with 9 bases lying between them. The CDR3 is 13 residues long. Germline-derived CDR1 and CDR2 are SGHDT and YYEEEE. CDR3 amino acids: CASSLIGDETQYF. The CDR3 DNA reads TGTGCCAGCAGCTTGATCGGGGACGAGACCCAGTACTTC.

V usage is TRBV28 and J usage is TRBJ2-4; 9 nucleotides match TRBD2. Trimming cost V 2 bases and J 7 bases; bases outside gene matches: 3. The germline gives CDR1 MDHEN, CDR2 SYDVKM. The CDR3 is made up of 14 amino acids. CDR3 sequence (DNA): TGTGCCAGCAGTTTACTAGCGGGAAGGAACATTCAGTACTTC. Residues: CASSLLAGRNIQYF.

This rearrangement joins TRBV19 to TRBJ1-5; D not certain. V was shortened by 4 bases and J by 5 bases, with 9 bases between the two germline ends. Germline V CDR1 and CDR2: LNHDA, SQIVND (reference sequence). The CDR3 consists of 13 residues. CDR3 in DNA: TGTGCCAGTAGTAAGGGCCCCGATCAGCCCCAGCATTTT. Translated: CASSKGPDQPQHF.